The 4 T cell receptor beta chains below come from one sample, sequenced in a study of shared clonotypes between healthy human individuals. Assay: immunoSEQ multiplex PCR; the TCRdb copy retains only in-frame clones and omits some. Of under 1,100,000 clones detected, around 78% appear once; the ten largest clones hold roughly 0.62%. The specimen sequenced was memory CD4+ T cells from PBMCs. The subset here: CD45RA-negative fraction. The receptors stem from a man aged 18 to 29 in good health. Some clones in this sample may be carry-over from other donors' samples.

With regard to this clone: This sample also contains other DNA sequences that code for the same CDR3. This chain joins TRBV19 and TRBJ2-7; 9 bases line up with TRBD1. Germline-derived CDR1 and CDR2 are LNHDA and SQIVND (reference sequence). V dropped 4 bases and J dropped 3; count of bases not matched to a gene: 1. The CDR3 runs 13 residues. CDR3 DNA: TGTGCCAGTAGTAGGGACAGGGACTACGAGCAGTACTTC. Protein sequence: CASSRDRDYEQYF.

The V call is TRBV7-2, the J call TRBJ2-6; 12 bases map to TRBD1. Germline-derived CDR1 and CDR2 are SGHTA and FQGNSA. The CDR3 runs to 18 residues. After removal of 0 bases from V and 2 bases from J, the junction contained 2 bases not matched to a gene. In DNA form, the CDR3 reads TGTGCCAGCAGCTTAGCGGGACAGGGGGCACCTGGGGCCAACGTCCTGACTTTC. Translation: CASSLAGQGAPGANVLTF.

V gene TRBV9 combines with J gene TRBJ2-3, with 13 bases that match TRBD2. Germline V gene lookup returns CDR1 SGDLS and CDR2 YYNGEE. The CDR3 spans 18 residues. V lost 2 bases to trimming and J lost 0 bases; unmatched junction nucleotides: 6. CDR3 coding DNA: TGTGCCAGCAGCGTTGGACTAGCGGGAGACCCTAGCACAGATACGCAGTATTTT. It translates to CASSVGLAGDPSTDTQYF.

The V gene is TRBV7-3, the J gene TRBJ1-1; D not certain. Trimming shortened V by 1 base and J by 4 bases, and 16 bases separated the two germline ends. Germline CDR1 reads SGHTA; CDR2 reads FQGTGA. This CDR3 contains 16 residues. The CDR3 is CASSLSSRIRGTEAFF. In DNA form, the CDR3 reads TGTGCCAGCAGCTTAAGCTCGAGGATCCGGGGCACTGAAGCTTTCTTT.